Following are 25 T cell receptor beta chains from one sample sequenced in a study of PD-L1 blockade in urothelial cancer. The assay was immunoSEQ multiplex PCR, and TCRdb's table has in-frame clones only and misses some. Among under 120,000 clones listed, 70% to 90% were seen once. The specimen was PBMCs, collected around atezolizumab (anti-PD-L1) treatment. The receptors were gathered from a man in his fifties with urothelial cancer.

The rearrangement joins TRBV7-9 to TRBJ2-3; the D is unclear. The CDR3 is 12 amino acids. From germline, CDR1 is SEHNR and CDR2 FQNEAQ (reference sequence). With 5 bases removed from V and 6 bases from J, the gap between germline ends came to 9 bases. The CDR3 reads CASSPSPDTQYF. The CDR3 region has the DNA TGTGCCAGCAGCCCCTCCCCCGATACGCAGTATTTT.

The chain employs TRBV7-3 and TRBJ2-7, with a possible D match to TRBD2 (7 bases). This CDR3 region has 14 residues. The germline gives CDR1 SGHTA, CDR2 FQGTGA. V was trimmed by 4 bases and J by 5 bases, leaving 15 bases between them. The CDR3 reads CASSWGREKNEQYF. CDR3 nucleotide sequence: TGTGCCAGCAGCTGGGGGCGGGAGAAGAACGAGCAGTACTTC.

The chain joins TRBV30 to TRBJ2-7, with 8 bases matching TRBD2. This CDR3 contains 14 residues. Germline values: CDR1 GTSNPN, CDR2 SVGIG (reference sequence). V lost 0 bases and J lost 6; bases outside the gene matches: 7. CDR3 loop: CAWSVIAGSTEQYF. The CDR3 DNA reads TGTGCCTGGAGTGTTATAGCGGGATCGACCGAGCAGTACTTC. The entire variable domain, with the rest obtained from reference TRBV30 and TRBJ2-7, is as follows: SQTIHQWPATLVQPVGSPLSLECTVEGTSNPNLYWYRQAAGRGLQLLFYSVGIGQISSEVPQNLSASRPQDRQFILSSKKLLLSDSGFYLCAWSVIAGSTEQYFGPGTRLTVT.

The V and J genes are TRBV19 and TRBJ1-5; D is undetermined. V dropped 6 bases and J dropped 4 bases, with 13 bases sitting between them. The CDR3 covers 14 residues. Germline values: CDR1 LNHDA, CDR2 SQIVND (reference sequence). CDR3 in DNA: TGTGCCAGTAGCCGGGGAGGATTTAATCAGCCCCAGCATTTT. Its protein is CASSRGGFNQPQHF.

J is TRBJ2-7 and V is TRBV28; 16 bases are a match to TRBD2. CDR1 is MDHEN and CDR2 is SYDVKM in the germline V gene. This CDR3 contains 18 residues. Trimming removed 6 bases from V and 4 bases from J; junction bases left unmatched: 12. The CDR3 DNA reads as TGTGCCAGCAGGGACCCGGGACTAGCGGGAGGGCCGGAGTACGAGCAGTACTTC. This codes for CASRDPGLAGGPEYEQYF.

CDR3 in amino acids: CASSRDGRGEQYF. In nucleotides, the CDR3 is TGTGCCAGCAGTAGGGATGGGAGGGGTGAGCAGTACTTC. J is TRBJ2-7 and V is TRBV2, with TRBD2 identical over 7 bases. CDR3 length equals 13 residues. V trimming: 5 bases; J trimming: 7 bases; junction bases outside the gene matches: 8. In germline, CDR1 is SNHLY, CDR2 FYNNEI.

This clone was detected a few times. This chain connects TRBV4-2 to TRBJ2-5, with D maybe TRBD2 (6 bases). The V gene lost 0 bases and the J gene lost 1 base, with 12 bases spanning the gap. Germline CDR1 is LGHNA and CDR2 is YNFKEQ. The CDR3 sequence is 16 residues long. The CDR3 sequence is CASSQDRASAQETQYF. The CDR3 DNA reads TGTGCCAGCAGCCAAGATAGGGCTAGCGCCCAAGAGACCCAGTACTTC.

V and J are TRBV6-5 and TRBJ2-5; 8 positions match TRBD2. V lost 1 base to trimming and J lost 4 bases; unmatched junction nucleotides: 5. Germline CDR1 MNHEY, CDR2 SVGAGI. This CDR3 is built from 15 residues. DNA for the CDR3: TGTGCCAGCAGTTACTGGGAGCGGGAGAGAGAGACCCAGTACTTC. Translated: CASSYWERERETQYF.

The chain has TRBV7-2 and TRBJ2-6; 9 bases are a match to TRBD1. CDR1 and CDR2 (germline): SGHTA, FQGNSA. The V and J ends lost 4 bases and 3 bases, in that order; junction bases with no gene match: 10. The CDR3 consists of 18 residues. The CDR3 loop reads CASSSSRDRVNGANVLTF. CDR3 in DNA: TGTGCCAGCAGCTCGTCCCGGGACAGGGTAAATGGGGCCAACGTCCTGACTTTC.

This sequence joins TRBV5-6 and TRBJ1-1, with 11 bases fitting TRBD1. Germline values: CDR1 SGHDT, CDR2 YYEEEE. V lost 0 bases to trimming and J lost 2 bases; unmatched junction nucleotides: 9. The CDR3 is made up of 18 amino acids. CDR3 in DNA: TGTGCCAGCAGCTTGGCCGCAGGACAGGGGGCCCTTAACACTGAAGCTTTCTTT. Its translation: CASSLAAGQGALNTEAFF.

The rearrangement links TRBV27 to TRBJ2-5; D perhaps matches TRBD1 (5 bases). This CDR3 spans 14 amino acids. V was cut by 6 bases and J by 4 bases, with 15 bases left in between. Germline V gene data show CDR1 as MNHEY and CDR2 as SMNVEV (reference sequence). The CDR3 loop is CASRGPGQSETQYF. In DNA form, the CDR3 reads TGTGCCAGCAGAGGTCCAGGGCAGTCAGAGACCCAGTACTTC.

The chain carries TRBV10-2 and TRBJ2-5; TRBD1 matches 12 bases. V dropped 6 bases and J dropped 7; count of bases not matched to a gene: 9. The germline V gene has CDR1 WSHSY and CDR2 SAAADI. The CDR3 consists of 15 residues. The CDR3 nucleotides read TGCGCCAGCAGGGACGGGACAGGGGGCGCAGGGACCCAGTACTTC. Translating it yields CASRDGTGGAGTQYF.

The chain joins TRBV5-1 to TRBJ2-7, with D possibly being TRBD2 (6 bases). The CDR3 contains 13 residues. Germline CDR1 reads SGHRS; CDR2 reads YFSETQ. Trimming stripped 4 bases from V and 7 bases from J, with 15 bases between. The CDR3 spells CASSPGDGREQYF. The CDR3 region has the DNA TGCGCCAGCAGCCCGGGGGACGGTCGAGAGCAGTACTTC.

This clone was counted a single time. J is TRBJ2-5 and V is TRBV15; 10 positions agree with TRBD2. The CDR3 loop spans 12 amino acids. Germline V gene sequence: CDR1 LNHNV, CDR2 YYDKDF (reference sequence). V lost 9 bases, J lost 6 bases, and 4 bases stayed unmatched. DNA for the CDR3: TGTGCCACTAGCGGGAGGAAGCAGACCCAGTACTTC. Encoded protein: CATSGRKQTQYF.

The chain combines TRBV19 with TRBJ2-7, with 7 bases lining up with TRBD1. Germline trimming cut 5 bases from V and 4 bases from J; bases unmatched to any gene: 5. Germline V gene sequence: CDR1 LNHDA, CDR2 SQIVND (reference sequence). The CDR3 is 13 amino acids. CDR3 region: CASSVQGIYEQYF. The CDR3 nucleotides read TGTGCCAGTAGTGTACAGGGGATTTACGAGCAGTACTTC.

The chain combines TRBV6-1 with TRBJ2-7; 11 positions agree with TRBD1. This CDR3 region has 14 residues. Germline CDR1 reads MNHNS; CDR2 reads SASEGT. After removal of 7 bases from V and 3 bases from J, the junction contained 5 bases not matched to a gene. CDR3 sequence reads: CASIRTGGYYEQYF. DNA for the CDR3: TGTGCCAGCATTCGGACAGGGGGCTACTACGAGCAGTACTTC.

The CDR3 region has the DNA TGTGCCAGCGAGGAGGAGGGGATGGGGACAGGGGGCGAAACCTACGAGCAGTACTTC. Translating gives CASEEEGMGTGGETYEQYF. J is TRBJ2-7 and V is TRBV2, with 12 bases fitting TRBD1. The CDR3 runs to 19 residues. Trimming cost V 8 bases and J 2 bases; bases outside gene matches: 19. Germline-derived CDR1 and CDR2 are SNHLY and FYNNEI.

CDR3 nucleotide sequence: TGTGCCAGCTCGCCAGGGGACGCTGGAAACACCATATATTTT. Translation gives CASSPGDAGNTIYF. The chain combines TRBV28 with TRBJ1-3; TRBD1 is a possible D gene (6 bases). Germline V lookup: CDR1 MDHEN, CDR2 SYDVKM. The CDR3 totals 14 residues. Trimming left V 8 bases short and J 2 bases short, with 13 bases between.

The gene calls are TRBV4-1 and TRBJ1-1; 8 bases are a match to TRBD1. The V gene's germline CDR1 is MGHRA and CDR2 YSYEKL. CDR3 length: 17 residues. V lost 3 bases, J lost 0 bases, and 9 bases stayed unmatched. DNA for the CDR3: TGCGCCAGCAGCCATGACCAGGGGGCTTATATGAACACTGAAGCTTTCTTT. Protein product: CASSHDQGAYMNTEAFF.

Details on this clone: The same CDR3 also results from other DNA sequences found in this sample. This chain connects TRBV5-1 to TRBJ2-7, with 8 bases lining up with TRBD1. CDR1 is SGHRS, CDR2 YFSETQ, per germline. There are 15 residues in the CDR3. The J segment lost 0 bases and the V segment lost 0 bases, leaving 2 bases of the junction unmatched. The CDR3 loop is CASSLGTGGSYEQYF. CDR3 coding DNA: TGCGCCAGCAGCTTGGGAACAGGGGGCTCCTACGAGCAGTACTTC.

The chain couples TRBV5-5 to TRBJ1-5; D unresolved. The CDR3 length is 14 residues. Per the germline V gene, CDR1 is SGHKS and CDR2 is YYEKEE (reference sequence). V dropped 1 base and J dropped 5 bases, with 10 bases sitting between them. CDR3 DNA: TGTGCCAGCAGCTTGTTGACGGAGGATCAGCCCCAGCATTTT. Residues: CASSLLTEDQPQHF. The full variable domain, with the rest looked up from reference TRBV5-5 and TRBJ1-5, is DAGVTQSPTHLIKTRGQQVTLRCSPISGHKSVSWYQQVLGQGPQFIFQYYEKEERGRGNFPDRFSARQFPNYSSELNVNALLLGDSALYLCASSLLTEDQPQHFGDGTRLSIL.

The chain uses TRBV7-9 and TRBJ1-5; D may be TRBD1 (5 bases). V lost 0 bases to trimming and J lost 3 bases, with 15 bases between them. The germline V gene has CDR1 SEHNR and CDR2 FQNEAQ (reference sequence). The CDR3 is 17 amino acids. The CDR3: CASSLAVGGAVNQPQHF. CDR3 coding DNA: TGTGCCAGCAGCTTAGCGGTGGGCGGGGCCGTCAATCAGCCCCAGCATTTT.

This clone was seen a single time. The V gene is TRBV9, the J gene TRBJ2-2; possibly TRBD2 for D (5 bases). The CDR3 spans 15 residues. In germline, CDR1 is SGDLS, CDR2 YYNGEE. Trimming shortened V by 0 bases and J by 5 bases, and 11 bases separated the two germline ends. The CDR3, as DNA: TGTGCCAGCAGCGTAGACCCGGGAAGTACCGGGGAGCTGTTTTTT. It yields the protein CASSVDPGSTGELFF.

A note on this clone: A read error may be the cause here, since a much bigger clone is one base away. The chain has TRBV4-1 and TRBJ1-3; TRBD1 matches 7 bases. The CDR3 is made up of 15 amino acids. CDR1 MGHRA and CDR2 YSYEKL come from the germline V gene. This CDR3 is CTSSPPDREGNTIYF. CDR3 in DNA: TGCACCAGCAGCCCACCCGACAGGGAGGGAAACACCATATATTTT.

This clone was seen just once. The rearrangement uses TRBV4-1 and TRBJ2-3, with D possibly matching TRBD2 (6 bases). CDR1 is MGHRA, CDR2 YSYEKL, per germline. V was pared by 4 bases and J by 4 bases, with 24 bases between. The CDR3 loop spans 18 amino acids. The CDR3 is CASSLFVTGARVADTQYF. The DNA of the CDR3 is TGCGCCAGCAGCCTTTTTGTGACGGGAGCCCGAGTGGCAGATACGCAGTATTTT.